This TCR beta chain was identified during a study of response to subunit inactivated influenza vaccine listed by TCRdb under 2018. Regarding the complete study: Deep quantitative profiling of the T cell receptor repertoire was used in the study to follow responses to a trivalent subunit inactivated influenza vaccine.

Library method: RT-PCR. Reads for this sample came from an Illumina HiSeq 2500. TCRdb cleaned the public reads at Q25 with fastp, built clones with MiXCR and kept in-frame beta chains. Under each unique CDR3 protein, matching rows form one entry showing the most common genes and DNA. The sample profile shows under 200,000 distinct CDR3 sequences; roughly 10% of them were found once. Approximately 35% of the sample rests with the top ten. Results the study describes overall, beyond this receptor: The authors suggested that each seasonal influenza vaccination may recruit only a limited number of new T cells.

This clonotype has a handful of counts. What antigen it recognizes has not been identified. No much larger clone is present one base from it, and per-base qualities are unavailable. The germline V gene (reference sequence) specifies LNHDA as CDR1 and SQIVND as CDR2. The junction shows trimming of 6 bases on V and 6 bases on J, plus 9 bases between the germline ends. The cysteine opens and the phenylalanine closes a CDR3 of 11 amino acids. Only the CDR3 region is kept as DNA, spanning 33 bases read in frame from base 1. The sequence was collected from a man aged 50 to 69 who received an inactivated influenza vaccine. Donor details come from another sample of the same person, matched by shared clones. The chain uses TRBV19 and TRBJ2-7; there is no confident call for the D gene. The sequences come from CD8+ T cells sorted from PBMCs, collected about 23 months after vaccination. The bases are TGTGCCAGTAGATTAGGATCCGAGCAGTACTTC. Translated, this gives CASRLGSEQYF.